Sequencing of this TCR beta chain was carried out in a study of T cells in Graves' hyperthyroidism and ophthalmopathy. This clonotype was seen ten or more times. Researchers amplified the TCR beta CDR3 regions from RNA transcripts. An initial round of RT-PCR targeting the TCR CDR3 relied on the HTBI primer set. TCRdb called the multiplex PCR reads again in MiXCR, with one record for every CDR3 protein. This sample has some 370,000 distinct CDR3 sequences, with approximately 18% found just once. The V and J ends lost 5 bases and 3 bases respectively, with 11 bases between them. CDR1 is MDHEN and CDR2 is SYDVKM in the germline V gene. This CDR3 region has 13 residues.

The sequence was collected from a woman between 25 and 40 years old with Graves' hyperthyroidism that later progressed to Graves' ophthalmopathy. The J gene is TRBJ2-7, the V gene TRBV28; D is uncertain. The sequenced material came from blood. The CDR3 coding sequence is TGTGCCAGCAGTCAATCCCCCGTCTACGAGCAGTACTTC. The encoded protein is CASSQSPVYEQYF. Together with reference TRBV28 and TRBJ2-7, the CDR3 gives the full variable domain: DVKVTQSSRYLVKRTGEKVFLECVQDMDHENMFWYRQDPGLGLRLIYFSYDVKMKEKGDIPEGYSVSREKKERFSLILESASTNQTSMYLCASSQSPVYEQYFGPGTRLTVT.